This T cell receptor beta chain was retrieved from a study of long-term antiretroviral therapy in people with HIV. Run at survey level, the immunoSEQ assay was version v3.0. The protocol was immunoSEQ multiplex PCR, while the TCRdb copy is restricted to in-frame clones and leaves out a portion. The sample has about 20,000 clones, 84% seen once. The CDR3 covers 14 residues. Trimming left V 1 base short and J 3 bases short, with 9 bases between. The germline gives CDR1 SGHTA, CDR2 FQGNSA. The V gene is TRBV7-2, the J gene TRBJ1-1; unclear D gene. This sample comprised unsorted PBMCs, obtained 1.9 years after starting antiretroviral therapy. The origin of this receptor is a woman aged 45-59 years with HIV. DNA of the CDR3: TGTGCCAGCAGCTTAGAGTCCACTTACACTGAAGCTTTCTTT. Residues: CASSLESTYTEAFF.